Below are 25 T cell receptor beta chains sequenced from a single sample in a study of beta chain features in type 1 diabetes listed by TCRdb under 2018. Libraries came from the immunoSEQ multiplex PCR assay. All of the isolated RNA was reverse transcribed with the High Capacity cDNA Reverse Transcription Kit, so expressed TCRB transcripts were sequenced. TCRdb obtained this table from immuneACCESS and retained in-frame rearrangements with V and J assigned. These tables miss some clones; where compared with another copy, unresolved V genes account for less than half of the shortfall, and the remainder is unexplained. Counted in this sample were 900,000 or so clones; 17% of them appeared once. The top ten hold about 0.025% of the sample. The source material was naive CD4+ T cells from blood. The label giving this sample's cell subset or site can be read as: true naive CD4+ T cells. Receptors originate from a woman between 18 and 29 years old in good health.

This clone was counted between two and nine times. The chain has TRBV5-4 and TRBJ2-5; 10 bases match TRBD2. J was trimmed by 4 bases and V by 0 bases; bases with no gene match: 6. This CDR3 has 16 amino acids. Germline values: CDR1 SGHNT, CDR2 YYREEE (reference sequence). The CDR3 region has the DNA TGTGCCAGCAGCTTGGTTGGGACTAGCGAACGAGAGACCCAGTACTTC. Translation: CASSLVGTSERETQYF.

This clone has only a few counts. The V and J genes are TRBV19 and TRBJ2-7; D may be TRBD1 (6 bases). The V gene lost 3 bases and the J gene lost 4 bases, with 13 bases spanning the gap. This CDR3 is built from 14 residues. Germline lookup yields CDR1 LNHDA and CDR2 SQIVND (reference sequence). In DNA form, the CDR3 reads TGTGCCAGTAGTATGCGGCAGGGGTTTTACGAGCAGTACTTC. Protein sequence: CASSMRQGFYEQYF.

The chain recombines TRBV5-4 with TRBJ2-5, with D unclear. Per germline, CDR1 SGHNT and CDR2 YYREEE (reference sequence). V gave up 0 bases and J gave up 3 bases, with 6 bases separating them. The CDR3 is made up of 13 amino acids. Written as DNA, the CDR3 is TGTGCCAGCAGCTTGGGTGATAAAGAGACCCAGTACTTC. It translates to CASSLGDKETQYF.

This clone was counted only a few times. V is TRBV11-2 and J is TRBJ1-3; D remains unclear. This CDR3 is 16 amino acids long. V was pared by 5 bases and J by 0 bases, with 14 bases between. CDR1 is SGHAT and CDR2 is FQNNGV in the germline V gene. The CDR3 DNA sequence: TGTGCCAGCAGCGTACGAGGTAGCTTCTCTGGAAACACCATATATTTT. It yields the protein CASSVRGSFSGNTIYF.

The table lists this clone with a few counts. The CDR3 bases are TGTGCCAGCAGTTACTCGGCAGGGCTAGATACGCAGTATTTT. It specifies CASSYSAGLDTQYF. The V gene is TRBV6-6, the J gene TRBJ2-3, with a weak D call TRBD1 (5 bases). Germline CDR1 MNHNY, CDR2 SVGAGI (reference sequence). The CDR3 has 14 amino acids. V shed 0 bases and J shed 5 bases, with 9 bases lying between them.

This chain links TRBV7-9 with TRBJ2-1, with 13 bases lining up with TRBD2. With 10 bases clipped from V and 2 bases from J, the junction kept 14 bases outside the gene matches. CDR3 length: 18 amino acids. The germline gives CDR1 SEHNR, CDR2 FQNEAQ (reference sequence). The CDR3: CATLAGLAGVKTYNEQFF. Written as DNA, the CDR3 is TGTGCCACCCTAGCAGGACTAGCGGGAGTAAAAACCTACAATGAGCAGTTCTTC.

This clone has a handful of counts. The identical CDR3 is also encoded by other nucleotide sequences in the sample. DNA of the CDR3: TGTGCCAGCAGCTTCTTCGGCGGAGAGACCCAGTACTTC. The encoded protein is CASSFFGGETQYF. V gene TRBV7-9 combines with J gene TRBJ2-5; D ambiguous. The CDR3 runs 13 residues. Germline values: CDR1 SEHNR, CDR2 FQNEAQ (reference sequence). The V end was cut by 3 bases, the J end by 4 bases, with 9 bases between.

A few counts support this clone. The V and J genes are TRBV15 and TRBJ2-1; 13 bases match TRBD2. The CDR3 runs to 17 residues. V shed 1 base and J 9 bases; nucleotides not matched to a gene: 9. The germline V gene encodes CDR1 LNHNV and CDR2 YYDKDF (reference sequence). The CDR3 DNA reads TGTGCCACCAGCAGAGGAGGGACTAGCGGGATTGGGGTTGAGCAGTTCTTC. Its protein product is CATSRGGTSGIGVEQFF.

The chain is built from TRBV7-2 and TRBJ2-7; the D gene is possibly TRBD2 (6 bases). The CDR3 sequence is 14 residues long. V dropped 0 bases and J dropped 6 bases, with 12 bases sitting between them. Per the germline V gene, CDR1 is SGHTA and CDR2 is FQGNSA. CDR3 amino acids: CASSLAGSPREQYF. In DNA, the CDR3 is TGTGCCAGCAGCTTAGCCGGGAGCCCCCGCGAGCAGTACTTC. Full variable domain (remainder filled in from reference TRBV7-2 and TRBJ2-7): GAGVSQSPSNKVTEKGKDVELRCDPISGHTALYWYRQSLGQGLEFLIYFQGNSAPDKSGLPSDRFSAERTGGSVSTLTIQRTQQEDSAVYLCASSLAGSPREQYFGPGTRLTVT.

The rearrangement uses TRBV6-6 and TRBJ2-1, with 9 nucleotides matching TRBD2. CDR1 MNHNY and CDR2 SVGAGI come from the germline V gene (reference sequence). Trimming removed 7 bases from V and 9 bases from J; junction bases left unmatched: 10. The CDR3 has 14 residues. As DNA, the CDR3 is TGTGCCAGCACTCTAGGCGGACTAGCGTCTGAGCAGTTCTTC. Translating it yields CASTLGGLASEQFF.

The chain links TRBV4-2 to TRBJ2-7; the match to TRBD1 covers 10 bases. This CDR3 is built from 16 residues. V gave up 4 bases and J gave up 5 bases; unmatched junction bases: 11. CDR1 and CDR2 from the germline V gene are LGHNA and YNFKEQ. The CDR3 protein is CASSLRTGTGDNEQYF. CDR3 nucleotides: TGTGCCAGCAGCCTGAGGACCGGGACAGGGGACAACGAGCAGTACTTC.

This clone was seen at least ten times. The sample contains more than one DNA sequence encoding this CDR3. The chain employs TRBV29-1 and TRBJ1-5; maybe TRBD1 (6 bases). Germline V lookup: CDR1 SQVTM, CDR2 ANQGSEA. This CDR3 contains 12 residues. Trimming pared 4 bases from V and 2 bases from J, leaving 6 bases between. The CDR3 sequence: CSVGQGNQPQHF. The CDR3 nucleotides read TGCAGCGTTGGACAGGGCAATCAGCCCCAGCATTTT.

V usage is TRBV2 and J usage is TRBJ2-3, with D possibly being TRBD1 (6 bases). Looked up from germline, CDR1 is SNHLY and CDR2 is FYNNEI. The CDR3 runs 13 residues. Between the trimmed V and J ends, which lost 6 bases and 2 bases, there was a span of 9 bases. CDR3 sequence reads: CASSTGHTDTQYF. DNA for the CDR3: TGTGCCAGCAGCACAGGGCACACAGATACGCAGTATTTT.

This clone was seen a few times. This sequence joins TRBV19 and TRBJ2-1; 12 bases match TRBD2. The J segment lost 2 bases and the V segment lost 5 bases, leaving 7 bases of the junction unmatched. CDR3 length equals 17 residues. The V gene's germline CDR1 is LNHDA and CDR2 SQIVND (reference sequence). The CDR3, as DNA: TGTGCCAGTAGTTCTCAGTGGACTAGCGGGACCTACAATGAGCAGTTCTTC. This codes for CASSSQWTSGTYNEQFF.

The genes are TRBV18 and TRBJ1-1; D uncertain. Germline CDR1 is KGHSH and CDR2 is LQKENI. The CDR3 has 14 residues. V lost 3 bases and J 8 bases, leaving 16 bases between the germline ends. CDR3 sequence reads: CASSPLEGGVEAFF. The CDR3 bases are TGTGCCAGCTCACCCCTGGAGGGTGGCGTAGAAGCTTTCTTT.

This clone came up a few times. V gene TRBV5-1 combines with J gene TRBJ2-4; D remains ambiguous. CDR3 length: 17 amino acids. The germline CDR1 and CDR2 sequences are SGHRS and YFSETQ. V was clipped by 3 bases and J by 1 base, with 17 bases between them. The CDR3 DNA reads as TGCGCCAGCAGCTGGGGTCCCCGGCCTTCGGCCAAAAACATTCAGTACTTC. Amino acids: CASSWGPRPSAKNIQYF.

A few counts support this clone. The CDR3 coding sequence is TGTGCCATCAAGGGTAACCGCGGGAGTGGGGAGCAGTACTTC. Protein product: CAIKGNRGSGEQYF. The V gene is TRBV10-3, the J gene TRBJ2-7; 7 nucleotides line up with TRBD2. There are 14 residues in the CDR3. Germline CDR1 is ENHRY and CDR2 is SYGVKD. The V and J ends lost 7 bases and 7 bases, in that order; junction bases with no gene match: 13.

This clone appeared a few times. This chain uses TRBV12-2 with TRBJ1-1; the table assigns TRBD1, which was not confirmed against the DNA. TRBV12-2 is a pseudogene locus. CDR3 length equals 18 residues. This chain's CDR3 is CASRYFGRVSVRNTEAFF. As DNA, the CDR3 is TGTGCAAGTCGCTATTTTGGCAGGGTCTCTGTGCGGAACACTGAAGCTTTCTTT.

This clone was recorded a few times. The rearrangement links TRBV7-3 to TRBJ2-1; TRBD2 matches at 7 bases. Germline trimming cut 5 bases from V and 9 bases from J; bases unmatched to any gene: 13. The length of the CDR3 is 15 residues. CDR1 and CDR2 (germline): SGHTA, FQGTGA. The CDR3 DNA reads TGTGCCAGCAGCGTGTCACGCGCGTCGGGAGGTGAGCAGTTCTTC. It specifies CASSVSRASGGEQFF.

This clone has just a few counts. The chain is built from TRBV7-2 and TRBJ2-3; the match to TRBD2 covers 9 bases. Looked up from germline, CDR1 is SGHTA and CDR2 is FQGNSA. The CDR3 runs 17 residues. Trimming cost V 6 bases and J 3 bases; bases outside gene matches: 13. CDR3 bases: TGTGCCAGCAGTCGACAGTTTAGCGGGAGTCATACAGATACGCAGTATTTT. It translates to CASSRQFSGSHTDTQYF.

This clone turned up a few times. J is TRBJ2-5 and V is TRBV15, with a possible D match to TRBD2 (5 bases). In germline, CDR1 is LNHNV, CDR2 YYDKDF (reference sequence). This CDR3 spans 18 amino acids. Trimming shortened V by 0 bases and J by 4 bases, and 21 bases separated the two germline ends. In nucleotides, the CDR3 is TGTGCCACCAGCAGAGACATGGGGAAATGGAGCGGTGGAGAGACCCAGTACTTC. It codes for CATSRDMGKWSGGETQYF.

This clone occurred a few times. This rearrangement joins TRBV7-9 to TRBJ1-2, with D maybe TRBD1 (5 bases). This CDR3 is built from 15 residues. V was shortened by 5 bases and J by 1 base, with 14 bases between the two germline ends. The germline gives CDR1 SEHNR, CDR2 FQNEAQ (reference sequence). The CDR3 bases are TGTGCCAGCAGCCAGAAAGGGGTCGGTAACTATGGCTACACCTTC. It yields the protein CASSQKGVGNYGYTF.

This clone has just a few counts. The chain has TRBV7-3 and TRBJ2-1, with TRBD2 matching over 11 bases. The CDR3 contains 15 residues. V shed 5 bases, J shed 4 bases, and the junction held 4 bases outside the gene matches. In germline, CDR1 is SGHTA, CDR2 FQGTGA. Here the CDR3 reads CASSTGTSGYNEQFF. CDR3 bases: TGTGCCAGCAGCACCGGGACTAGCGGATACAATGAGCAGTTCTTC.

V usage is TRBV11-2 and J usage is TRBJ2-5; the D is unclear. CDR1 SGHAT and CDR2 FQNNGV come from the germline V gene. V dropped 4 bases and J dropped 4 bases, with 13 bases sitting between them. The CDR3 contains 14 residues. In DNA, the CDR3 is TGTGCCAGCAGCTCCGTTGGTTCGGGAGAGACCCAGTACTTC. Residues: CASSSVGSGETQYF.

The rearrangement links TRBV6-1 to TRBJ2-6, with 7 bases that match TRBD1. The CDR3 has 17 amino acids. V lost 4 bases, J lost 1 base, and 7 bases stayed unmatched. CDR1 MNHNS and CDR2 SASEGT come from the germline V gene. The CDR3: CASSADRETSGANVLTF. CDR3 DNA sequence: TGTGCCAGCAGTGCCGACAGGGAGACATCTGGGGCCAACGTCCTGACTTTC.